The 28 T cell receptor beta chains below come from one sample, sequenced in a study of cytomegalovirus exposure and HLA in healthy donors. The study ran its PCR with 60 Vbeta and 13 Jbeta primers. Some clones are missing from TCRdb's copy, which holds only in-frame ones; the method was immunoSEQ multiplex PCR. The sample lists some 120,000 clones, roughly two thirds occurring once. Input material: PBMCs. Receptors originate from a young man in good health and CMV-seropositive.

The chain has TRBV20-1 and TRBJ2-7, with unresolved D. The CDR3 loop spans 10 amino acids. Germline V CDR1 and CDR2: DFQATT, SNEGSKA (reference sequence). Trimming pared 5 bases from V and 2 bases from J, leaving 4 bases between. CDR3 nucleotide sequence: TGCAGTGCTCTAGCCTACGAGCAGTACTTC. It translates to CSALAYEQYF.

The gene calls are TRBV7-6 and TRBJ2-7; 7 nucleotides align to TRBD1. Germline lookup yields CDR1 SGHVS and CDR2 FNYEAQ. CDR3 length: 15 amino acids. Losses at the gene ends were 1 base for V and 2 bases for J; bases not matched to a gene: 5. The CDR3 region has the DNA TGTGCCAGCAGCTTAGTCCGACAGGGAACCTACGAGCAGTACTTC. Protein: CASSLVRQGTYEQYF.

The chain's CDR3 is CASSPMAGGAFEKLFF. DNA for the CDR3: TGCGCCAGCAGCCCTATGGCGGGGGGCGCATTTGAAAAACTGTTTTTT. J is TRBJ1-4 and V is TRBV5-1; D might be TRBD1 (6 bases). The germline V gene has CDR1 SGHRS and CDR2 YFSETQ. The CDR3 is 16 residues long. V shed 4 bases and J shed 7 bases, with 20 bases lying between them.

This clone was seen once. The chain links TRBV7-9 to TRBJ1-1, with D possibly being TRBD1 (5 bases). Germline CDR1 SEHNR, CDR2 FQNEAQ (reference sequence). This CDR3 spans 16 amino acids. V shed 2 bases and J shed 1 base, with 14 bases lying between them. CDR3 amino acids: CASSLRPGRGNTEAFF. CDR3 DNA: TGTGCCAGCAGCTTACGCCCAGGGAGGGGGAACACTGAAGCTTTCTTT.

The chain links TRBV7-3 to TRBJ2-1; 12 bases are shared with TRBD2. The J segment lost 0 bases and the V segment lost 5 bases, leaving 14 bases of the junction unmatched. Germline CDR1 SGHTA, CDR2 FQGTGA. The CDR3 has 20 residues. CDR3 bases: TGTGCCAGCAGCCTCTACCGAGGACTAGCGGGGATTGCCTCCTACAATGAGCAGTTCTTC. Translating gives CASSLYRGLAGIASYNEQFF.

CDR3 loop: CSVTGVGGASGNTIYF. DNA of the CDR3: TGCAGCGTTACAGGGGTTGGAGGAGCCTCTGGAAACACCATATATTTT. V is TRBV29-1 and J is TRBJ1-3; the match to TRBD1 covers 7 bases. After removal of 5 bases from V and 0 bases from J, the junction contained 10 bases not matched to a gene. This CDR3 contains 16 residues. Germline V lookup: CDR1 SQVTM, CDR2 ANQGSEA.

This sequence joins TRBV5-1 and TRBJ2-1; TRBD1 matches 10 bases. The CDR3 has 14 amino acids. The germline V gene has CDR1 SGHRS and CDR2 YFSETQ. J lost 8 bases, V lost 5 bases, and 7 bases had no gene match. The CDR3 bases are TGCGCCAGCAGACCGGGACAGGGGTTCGATGAGCAGTTCTTC. Protein product: CASRPGQGFDEQFF.

The chain employs TRBV29-1 and TRBJ1-1, with 7 bases aligning to TRBD1. Germline V gene sequence: CDR1 SQVTM, CDR2 ANQGSEA. The CDR3 runs to 14 residues. Unmatched junction bases numbered 2, after V lost 1 base and J lost 0 bases. CDR3 region: CSVEAGQMNTEAFF. The CDR3 DNA sequence: TGCAGCGTTGAAGCGGGACAGATGAACACTGAAGCTTTCTTT. Supplemented by reference TRBV29-1 and TRBJ1-1, the full variable domain reads SAVISQKPSRDICQRGTSLTIQCQVDSQVTMMFWYRQQPGQSLTLIATANQGSEATYESGFVIDKFPISRPNLTFSTLTVSNMSPEDSSIYLCSVEAGQMNTEAFFGQGTRLTVV.

The V and J genes are TRBV7-9 and TRBJ2-4; 7 positions agree with TRBD2. V lost 5 bases, J lost 10 bases, and 5 bases stayed unmatched. Germline V gives CDR1 SEHNR, CDR2 FQNEAQ (reference sequence). The CDR3 is 12 amino acids. The CDR3 loop reads CASSRGGEIQYF. CDR3 nucleotides: TGTGCCAGCAGCCGTGGGGGGGAGATTCAGTACTTC. The full variable domain, with the rest looked up from reference TRBV7-9 and TRBJ2-4, is DTGVSQNPRHKITKRGQNVTFRCDPISEHNRLYWYRQTLGQGPEFLTYFQNEAQLEKSRLLSDRFSAERPKGSFSTLEIQRTEQGDSAMYLCASSRGGEIQYFGAGTRLSVL.

This clone appeared a single time. The V call is TRBV7-8, the J call TRBJ1-1; possible D gene TRBD1, 5 bases. Germline V gene sequence: CDR1 SGHVS, CDR2 FQNEAQ. Trimming shortened V by 1 base and J by 1 base, and 10 bases separated the two germline ends. The CDR3 is made up of 15 amino acids. The CDR3 DNA reads as TGTGCCAGCAGCTTAGATCAGGGAGGGAACACTGAAGCTTTCTTT. Its protein is CASSLDQGGNTEAFF.

This chain connects TRBV6-6 to TRBJ2-1; 8 bases line up with TRBD1. The germline V gene encodes CDR1 MNHNY and CDR2 SVGAGI (reference sequence). This CDR3 region has 13 residues. J was trimmed by 14 bases and V by 5 bases; bases with no gene match: 11. The CDR3 DNA reads TGTGCCAGCAGTCCGGGACAGGCATTCGGGAAGTTCTTC. Its translation is CASSPGQAFGKFF.

V is TRBV6-5 and J is TRBJ2-2; D gene uncertain. The CDR3 length is 13 residues. Trimming removed 5 bases at V and 4 bases at J, with 8 bases between. The germline V gene encodes CDR1 MNHEY and CDR2 SVGAGI. The CDR3 nucleotides are TGTGCCAGCAGTCCCGAGAGCACCGGGGAGCTGTTTTTT. This encodes CASSPESTGELFF.

This clone was seen a few times. The chain is built from TRBV11-3 and TRBJ2-3; 13 bases match TRBD2. Per the germline V gene, CDR1 is SGHNT and CDR2 is YENEEA. V gave up 5 bases and J gave up 2 bases; unmatched junction bases: 10. The CDR3 is 18 amino acids. CDR3 coding DNA: TGTGCCAGCAGCCTGGGGACTAGCGGGGAAACCTTCACAGATACGCAGTATTTT. This translates into CASSLGTSGETFTDTQYF.

V is TRBV27 and J is TRBJ1-3, with D maybe TRBD1 (6 bases). The assigned J gene may be wrong: the sequence end matches TRBJ2-2 better. The CDR3 covers 17 residues. Germline values: CDR1 MNHEY, CDR2 SMNVEV (reference sequence). The CDR3 here is CASSARGIGTKTGELFF. As DNA, the CDR3 is TGTGCCAGCAGTGCCAGGGGAATAGGCACTAAAACCGGGGAGCTGTTTTTT.

J is TRBJ2-7 and V is TRBV5-6, with TRBD2 matching over 13 bases. Trimming took 4 bases from V and 5 from J; bases not matched to a gene: 6. Germline V gene lookup returns CDR1 SGHDT and CDR2 YYEEEE. The CDR3 is 15 amino acids. CDR3 amino acids: CASSGRLAGGHEQYF. Here the CDR3 DNA reads TGTGCCAGCAGCGGACGACTAGCGGGAGGTCACGAGCAGTACTTC.

V and J are TRBV2 and TRBJ1-3, with TRBD1 matching over 10 bases. The CDR3 contains 15 residues. Germline-derived CDR1 and CDR2 are SNHLY and FYNNEI. Trimming at V came to 4 bases and at J to 2 bases, leaving 2 bases not matched to a gene. The CDR3 DNA reads as TGTGCCAGCAGTGGACAGGGGGCCCCTGGAAACACCATATATTTT. It translates to CASSGQGAPGNTIYF.

This CDR3 is CASSSRQGSYNEQFF. CDR3 coding DNA: TGTGCCAGCAGCTCCCGACAGGGCTCCTACAATGAGCAGTTCTTC. V gene TRBV7-3 combines with J gene TRBJ2-1; 7 nucleotides align to TRBD1. After removal of 4 bases from V and 0 bases from J, the junction contained 3 bases not matched to a gene. In germline, CDR1 is SGHTA, CDR2 FQGTGA. This CDR3 region has 15 residues.

The chain combines TRBV19 with TRBJ2-7; 9 bases are shared with TRBD1. Germline V CDR1 and CDR2: LNHDA, SQIVND (reference sequence). The CDR3 extends over 14 amino acids. J gave up 1 base and V 5 bases, and 3 bases lay outside the gene matches. CDR3 protein: CASSATGGSYEQYF. Written as DNA, the CDR3 is TGTGCCAGTAGTGCGACAGGGGGGTCCTACGAGCAGTACTTC.

V and J are TRBV5-6 and TRBJ1-1; D ambiguous. V lost 0 bases and J lost 7, with 10 bases in between. The CDR3 has 13 residues. Germline-derived CDR1 and CDR2 are SGHDT and YYEEEE. As DNA, the CDR3 is TGTGCCAGCAGCTTGGTTTGGGGAGGTGAAGCTTTCTTT. Protein sequence: CASSLVWGGEAFF.

Regarding this clone: This same CDR3 is encoded by further DNA sequences in the sample. The chain uses TRBV11-3 and TRBJ2-1; 9 bases align to TRBD2. V shed 5 bases, J shed 4 bases, and the junction held 6 bases outside the gene matches. CDR1 is SGHNT and CDR2 is YENEEA in the germline V gene. The CDR3 sequence is 15 residues long. For the CDR3, the DNA is TGTGCCAGCAGCCTGGGGACTAGCTCGTACAATGAGCAGTTCTTC. It is translated as CASSLGTSSYNEQFF.

The rearrangement joins TRBV5-6 to TRBJ2-1; possible D gene TRBD1, 6 bases. In germline, CDR1 is SGHDT, CDR2 YYEEEE. This CDR3 contains 15 residues. V was clipped by 3 bases and J by 7 bases, with 17 bases between them. CDR3 DNA sequence: TGTGCCAGCAGCTCCGGTGCAGGGGTTAGGAATGAGCAGTTCTTC. Amino acids: CASSSGAGVRNEQFF.

This chain links TRBV10-3 with TRBJ2-1, with D tentatively TRBD2 (6 bases). This CDR3 has 15 residues. The V gene lost 4 bases and the J gene lost 9 bases, with 19 bases spanning the gap. Per the germline V gene, CDR1 is ENHRY and CDR2 is SYGVKD. CDR3 coding DNA: TGTGCCATCAGTGCCACTTTGGGAGGAGTTGGTGAGCAGTTCTTC. Amino acid sequence: CAISATLGGVGEQFF.

This clone was observed a handful of times. The chain couples TRBV4-2 to TRBJ2-1; 11 positions agree with TRBD2. Losses at the gene ends were 0 bases for V and 7 bases for J; bases not matched to a gene: 8. Germline V CDR1 and CDR2: LGHNA, YNFKEQ. The CDR3 has 17 amino acids. This CDR3 reads CASSQELAGVSGNEQFF. DNA of the CDR3: TGTGCCAGCAGCCAAGAACTAGCGGGAGTCTCGGGGAATGAGCAGTTCTTC.

In DNA, the CDR3 is TGTGCCAGTTGGGCCGGGGATTATAGCAATCAGCCCCAGCATTTT. Encoded protein: CASWAGDYSNQPQHF. The chain uses TRBV19 and TRBJ1-5; D unclear. CDR3 size: 15 residues. Trimming shortened V by 8 bases and J by 0 bases, and 14 bases separated the two germline ends. Germline V lookup: CDR1 LNHDA, CDR2 SQIVND (reference sequence).

This clone was counted between two and nine times. The rearrangement links TRBV5-6 to TRBJ2-3; D not resolved. Trimming cost V 0 bases and J 2 bases, with 10 bases left between them. The length of the CDR3 is 15 residues. Germline CDR1 and CDR2: SGHDT and YYEEEE. This CDR3 reads CASSLGPRLTDTQYF. CDR3 nucleotide sequence: TGTGCCAGCAGCTTGGGACCTCGACTCACAGATACGCAGTATTTT.

V gene TRBV7-2 combines with J gene TRBJ1-5; possible D gene TRBD1, 5 bases. Looked up from germline, CDR1 is SGHTA and CDR2 is FQGNSA. This CDR3 has 13 amino acids. Trimming took 5 bases from V and 7 from J, leaving 12 bases between them. CDR3 sequence (DNA): TGTGCCAGCAGCCAAGGCCAGGGACAGCCCCAGCATTTT. As protein: CASSQGQGQPQHF.

The chain carries TRBV11-2 and TRBJ2-7; 7 bases are a match to TRBD2. Trimming removed 5 bases from V and 4 bases from J; junction bases left unmatched: 8. Germline V CDR1 and CDR2: SGHAT, FQNNGV. There are 14 residues in the CDR3. CDR3 sequence: CASSPLTSRYEQYF. DNA for the CDR3: TGTGCCAGCAGCCCGCTGACTAGCAGATACGAGCAGTACTTC. Combining the CDR3 with reference TRBV11-2 and TRBJ2-7 gives the whole variable domain EAGVAQSPRYKIIEKRQSVAFWCNPISGHATLYWYQQILGQGPKLLIQFQNNGVVDDSQLPKDRFSAERLKGVDSTLKIQPAKLEDSAVYLCASSPLTSRYEQYFGPGTRLTVT.

As for this clone: At one end, the junction sequence differs from germline, possibly due to a read error. The identical CDR3 is also encoded by other nucleotide sequences in the sample. This chain connects TRBV10-3 to TRBJ2-5; TRBD1 matches at 12 bases. Germline V gene lookup returns CDR1 ENHRY and CDR2 SYGVKD. The CDR3 totals 15 residues. This CDR3 is CAITPGQGARETQYF. Written as DNA, the CDR3 is TGTGCCATCACTCCGGGACAGGGGGCTCGGGAGACTCAGTACTTC.